The 22 T cell receptor beta chains given below trace back to one sample, sequenced in a study of blood T cell repertoires in COVID-19. Sequencing was performed with immunoSEQ multiplex PCR; in TCRdb, only in-frame clones are kept and a portion is missing. Among roughly 400,000 clones, more than 70% were seen once, and the ten largest hold roughly 2%. The material sequenced was peripheral blood. The receptors shown here come from a woman aged 55 to 70 with COVID-19, enrolled during active disease.

The chain combines TRBV28 with TRBJ1-1; weak D call: TRBD1 (6 bases). In germline, CDR1 is MDHEN, CDR2 SYDVKM. The CDR3 has 15 amino acids. V was clipped by 4 bases and J by 1 base, with 13 bases between them. The DNA for the CDR3 is TGTGCCAGCAGTTCGCGGGGGGCCTCGAACACTGAAGCTTTCTTT. It is translated as CASSSRGASNTEAFF.

The CDR3 DNA is TGTGCCAGCAGCCAAGAACCCTACCCCCGCTACGAGCAGTACTTC. Protein product: CASSQEPYPRYEQYF. The V call is TRBV3-1 (or the pseudogene TRBV3-2), the J call TRBJ2-7; unclear D gene. Germline CDR1 is LGHDT and CDR2 is YNNKEL (reference sequence). The CDR3 runs to 15 residues. Between the trimmed V and J ends, which lost 0 bases and 3 bases, there was a span of 12 bases.

This sequence joins TRBV3-1 (or the pseudogene TRBV3-2) and TRBJ2-7; 10 bases match TRBD2. Losses at the gene ends were 4 bases for V and 5 bases for J; bases not matched to a gene: 5. Germline V CDR1 and CDR2: LGHDT, YNNKEL (reference sequence). This CDR3 is 14 amino acids long. CDR3 nucleotide sequence: TGTGCCAGCAGCCGAGCGGGGGGGCTTGACGAGCAGTACTTC. Translating it yields CASSRAGGLDEQYF.

The J gene is TRBJ1-2, the V gene TRBV29-1; D is possibly TRBD1 (5 bases). V gave up 6 bases and J gave up 4 bases, with 21 bases separating them. Per the germline V gene, CDR1 is SQVTM and CDR2 is ANQGSEA. The CDR3 loop spans 15 amino acids. CDR3 amino acids: CSVSGLRAGGYGYTF. In nucleotides, the CDR3 is TGCAGCGTGTCAGGACTGAGGGCGGGGGGCTATGGCTACACCTTC.

CDR3 DNA: TGTGCCAGCAGCGTAGGAGCCCGCGCTGGTGAAAAACTGTTTTTT. Translating it yields CASSVGARAGEKLFF. The chain uses TRBV9 and TRBJ1-4; no definite D call. The germline V and J ends were trimmed by 0 bases and 7 bases, with 13 bases remaining between them. The germline CDR1 and CDR2 sequences are SGDLS and YYNGEE. The CDR3 has 15 amino acids. The entire variable domain, with the rest obtained from reference TRBV9 and TRBJ1-4, is as follows: DSGVTQTPKHLITATGQRVTLRCSPRSGDLSVYWYQQSLDQGLQFLIQYYNGEERAKGNILERFSAQQFPDLHSELNLSSLELGDSALYFCASSVGARAGEKLFFGSGTQLSVL.

The chain carries TRBV5-1 and TRBJ1-1; TRBD1 is a possible D gene (6 bases). Germline values: CDR1 SGHRS, CDR2 YFSETQ. Trimming removed 3 bases at V and 2 bases at J, with 11 bases between. The CDR3 totals 14 residues. This CDR3 is CASSSQGVNTEAFF. DNA for the CDR3: TGCGCCAGCAGCTCACAGGGCGTAAACACTGAAGCTTTCTTT.

The CDR3 here is CASSQVGQGTGELFF. The CDR3, as DNA: TGTGCCAGCAGCCAAGTGGGACAGGGTACCGGGGAGCTGTTTTTT. The chain joins TRBV4-2 to TRBJ2-2, with TRBD1 matching 9 bases. The germline CDR1 and CDR2 sequences are LGHNA and YNFKEQ. J lost 5 bases, V lost 1 base, and 2 bases had no gene match. The CDR3 covers 15 residues.

Here the CDR3 reads CASRPGVPTGELFF. The CDR3 nucleotides read TGCGCCAGCAGGCCGGGGGTCCCTACCGGGGAGCTGTTTTTT. This rearrangement joins TRBV5-1 to TRBJ2-2; perhaps TRBD2 as D (6 bases). The V end lost 5 bases, the J end lost 5 bases, and 13 bases lay between the germline ends. The V gene's germline CDR1 is SGHRS and CDR2 YFSETQ. The CDR3 has 14 residues.

In this sample, this clone turned up once. The rearrangement links TRBV3-1 (or the pseudogene TRBV3-2) to TRBJ2-2, with a weak D call TRBD2 (5 bases). The CDR3 has 15 amino acids. V was shortened by 4 bases and J by 0 bases, with 9 bases between the two germline ends. The germline V gene encodes CDR1 LGHDT and CDR2 YNNKEL (reference sequence). The DNA of the CDR3 is TGTGCCAGCAGCCCCGGGGAGCCGAACACCGGGGAGCTGTTTTTT. Protein sequence: CASSPGEPNTGELFF.

The CDR3 coding sequence is TGTGCCAGCAGCTCGGAGATCGGGACCCAGTACTTC. Encoded protein: CASSSEIGTQYF. The rearrangement links TRBV11-2 to TRBJ2-5, with D uncertain. V was trimmed by 4 bases and J by 7 bases, leaving 10 bases between them. CDR3 size: 12 residues. Per the germline V gene, CDR1 is SGHAT and CDR2 is FQNNGV.

The chain links TRBV2 to TRBJ1-2, with 7 bases lining up with TRBD1. This CDR3 spans 17 amino acids. The V segment lost 8 bases and the J segment 1 base; nucleotides outside the gene matches: 16. Germline V gene sequence: CDR1 SNHLY, CDR2 FYNNEI. DNA of the CDR3: TGTGCCAGCCGACCCCCAGGGGGGCGGTCAGGTAACTATGGCTACACCTTC. Encoded protein: CASRPPGGRSGNYGYTF.

The chain joins TRBV5-4 to TRBJ1-2; possible D gene TRBD1, 5 bases. The germline V gene has CDR1 SGHNT and CDR2 YYREEE (reference sequence). Trimming shortened V by 4 bases and J by 3 bases, and 16 bases separated the two germline ends. The CDR3 runs 15 residues. This CDR3 is CASSLRGARDYGYTF. CDR3 coding DNA: TGTGCCAGCAGCCTACGCGGGGCCAGGGACTATGGCTACACCTTC.

The V gene is TRBV2, the J gene TRBJ2-5, with 8 bases that match TRBD1. The germline V gene encodes CDR1 SNHLY and CDR2 FYNNEI. The CDR3 runs to 15 residues. Unmatched junction bases numbered 4, after V lost 2 bases and J lost 2 bases. CDR3 coding DNA: TGTGCCAGCAGTGAATTCAGGGGGCGTCAAGAGACCCAGTACTTC. It is translated as CASSEFRGRQETQYF.

V and J are TRBV2 and TRBJ2-7, with 9 bases aligning to TRBD1. The CDR3 is made up of 14 amino acids. With 3 bases clipped from V and 1 base from J, the junction kept 1 base outside the gene matches. Germline V gene lookup returns CDR1 SNHLY and CDR2 FYNNEI. The CDR3 nucleotides are TGTGCCAGCAGTGAGACAGGGGGTTCCTACGAGCAGTACTTC. This codes for CASSETGGSYEQYF.

The rearrangement uses TRBV7-2 and TRBJ1-1; tentatively, D is TRBD1 (6 bases). The CDR3 totals 15 residues. Trimming left V 5 bases short and J 4 bases short, with 17 bases between. In germline, CDR1 is SGHTA, CDR2 FQGNSA. CDR3 nucleotides: TGTGCCAGCAGCCCGAGCGTGGGGGCAATCACTGAAGCTTTCTTT. It encodes CASSPSVGAITEAFF.

This chain links TRBV5-1 with TRBJ1-3; D is ambiguous. The CDR3 spans 16 residues. The V and J ends lost 4 bases and 2 bases respectively, with 16 bases between them. The germline V gene encodes CDR1 SGHRS and CDR2 YFSETQ. Here the CDR3 reads CASSLPAAGTGNTIYF. CDR3 nucleotides: TGCGCCAGCAGCCTCCCCGCCGCCGGTACTGGAAACACCATATATTTT. Filled out from reference TRBV5-1 and TRBJ1-3, the complete variable domain reads KAGVTQTPRYLIKTRGQQVTLSCSPISGHRSVSWYQQTPGQGLQFLFEYFSETQRNKGNFPGRFSGRQFSNSRSEMNVSTLELGDSALYLCASSLPAAGTGNTIYFGEGSWLTVV.

V usage is TRBV6-2 or TRBV6-3 and J usage is TRBJ1-6; no clear D. V was trimmed by 1 base and J by 4 bases, leaving 5 bases between them. The CDR3 is 14 amino acids. Germline CDR1 is MNHEY and CDR2 is SVGEGT. The CDR3 bases are TGTGCCAGCAGTTACTGGCAGTATAATTCACCCCTCCACTTT. Translated: CASSYWQYNSPLHF.

This chain connects TRBV4-2 to TRBJ2-6; 7 positions agree with TRBD1. The CDR3 is made up of 17 amino acids. The trim removed 1 base at V and 0 bases at J, leaving 3 bases unmatched. Germline CDR1 is LGHNA and CDR2 is YNFKEQ. For the CDR3, the DNA is TGTGCCAGCAGCCAAGCAGGGGGATCCTCTGGGGCCAACGTCCTGACTTTC. Its protein product is CASSQAGGSSGANVLTF.

The chain joins TRBV5-1 to TRBJ2-3, with D perhaps matching TRBD1 (6 bases). The CDR3 has 13 residues. Germline V CDR1 and CDR2: SGHRS, YFSETQ. V gave up 4 bases and J gave up 4 bases, with 10 bases separating them. The CDR3 loop is CASSRGSADTQYF. In DNA form, the CDR3 reads TGCGCCAGCAGCAGGGGGTCGGCAGATACGCAGTATTTT. The full variable domain, in which reference TRBV5-1 and TRBJ2-3 provide the parts outside the CDR3, is KAGVTQTPRYLIKTRGQQVTLSCSPISGHRSVSWYQQTPGQGLQFLFEYFSETQRNKGNFPGRFSGRQFSNSRSEMNVSTLELGDSALYLCASSRGSADTQYFGPGTRLTVL.

The chain recombines TRBV5-1 with TRBJ2-7; the D gene is possibly TRBD2 (6 bases). The CDR3 is 13 amino acids. In germline, CDR1 is SGHRS, CDR2 YFSETQ. Deletions cut 3 bases from V and 4 bases from J, with 11 bases between. This CDR3 is CASSSQEGYEQYF. CDR3 coding DNA: TGCGCCAGCAGCTCTCAGGAGGGGTACGAGCAGTACTTC.

The chain carries TRBV6-5 and TRBJ1-6, with D unclear. CDR1 and CDR2 (germline): MNHEY, SVGAGI. Trimming took 10 bases from V and 0 from J, leaving 13 bases between them. This CDR3 contains 15 residues. The CDR3 nucleotides read TGTGCCACCACTAGGTCGAGCTCCTATAATTCACCCCTCCACTTT. Its translation is CATTRSSSYNSPLHF.

This sequence joins TRBV10-3 and TRBJ2-7; tentative D call: TRBD2 (5 bases). CDR1 is ENHRY, CDR2 SYGVKD, per germline. This CDR3 has 14 amino acids. The V gene lost 11 bases and the J gene lost 2 bases, with 19 bases spanning the gap. The CDR3 DNA follows: TGTGCCGCCTCTTTCGAAGGAGGTCCCTACGAGCAGTACTTC. As protein: CAASFEGGPYEQYF.